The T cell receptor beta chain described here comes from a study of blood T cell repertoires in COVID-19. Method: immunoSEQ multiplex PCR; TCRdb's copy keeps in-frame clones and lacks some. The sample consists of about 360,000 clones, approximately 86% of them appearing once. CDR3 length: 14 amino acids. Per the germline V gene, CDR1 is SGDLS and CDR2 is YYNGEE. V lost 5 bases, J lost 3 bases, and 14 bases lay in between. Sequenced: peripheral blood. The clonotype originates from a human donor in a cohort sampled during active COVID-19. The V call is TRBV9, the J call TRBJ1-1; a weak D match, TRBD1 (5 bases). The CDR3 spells CASRPAGGYTEAFF. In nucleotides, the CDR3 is TGTGCCAGCAGGCCTGCTGGGGGGTACACTGAAGCTTTCTTT.